This T cell receptor beta chain emerged from a study of blood T cells in healthy people across ages. Background on the study: Per two T cells, about one barcoded beta molecule was captured through template switching.

This clonotype was counted a single time. The germline V gene has CDR1 SGHVS and CDR2 FNYEAQ. The CDR3 consists of 16 residues. The authors ran a second PCR of about 7 to 11 cycles using a sample-barcoded 5' primer and a J-beta primer mix. Via MiXCR, TCRdb re-called the 5' RACE reads, giving one row per CDR3 protein. The sample gives 700,000 to 950,000 distinct CDR3 sequences, roughly 41% of which show up once; 20% to 25% is in the top ten. The V and J genes are TRBV7-6 and TRBJ2-4; D perhaps matches TRBD1 (6 bases). The assigned J gene may be wrong: the sequence end matches TRBJ2-5 better. This receptor was obtained from a woman aged 55-70 years in good health. Specimen: blood. The CDR3 nucleotides are TGTGCCAGCAGCTTGGGCTCTCTAGGACAGAAAGAGACCCAGTACTTC. Translation gives CASSLGSLGQKETQYF.